The 24 T cell receptor beta chains below come from one sample, sequenced in a study of cytomegalovirus exposure and HLA in healthy donors. Primers: 60 Vbeta forward and 13 Jbeta reverse. Using immunoSEQ multiplex PCR, the repertoire was profiled, and TCRdb retains in-frame clones only, with some absent. The repertoire holds about 150,000 clones, with approximately 84% as singletons. The sequenced sample was PBMCs. The receptors were gathered from a man between 45 and 60 years old in good health and CMV-seropositive.

This clone appeared a single time. The chain links TRBV28 to TRBJ2-5, with D perhaps matching TRBD2 (5 bases). The V gene lost 1 base and the J gene lost 5 bases, with 11 bases spanning the gap. The CDR3 has 14 amino acids. From germline, CDR1 is MDHEN and CDR2 SYDVKM. In DNA form, the CDR3 reads TGTGCCAGCAGTTTATACCTAGCCTGGGAGACCCAGTACTTC. Its protein product is CASSLYLAWETQYF.

This clone has just a few counts. The chain carries TRBV5-4 and TRBJ2-1; 8 positions agree with TRBD2. Trimming took 0 bases from V and 4 from J; bases not matched to a gene: 6. The CDR3 extends over 16 amino acids. The germline gives CDR1 SGHNT, CDR2 YYREEE (reference sequence). The CDR3 spells CASSLALGLEYNEQFF. Here the CDR3 DNA reads TGTGCCAGCAGCTTGGCGCTGGGACTAGAGTACAATGAGCAGTTCTTC.

The count of this clone is one. V is TRBV29-1 and J is TRBJ2-7; D is undetermined. This CDR3 has 11 amino acids. The germline CDR1 and CDR2 sequences are SQVTM and ANQGSEA. The ends were cut back, 5 bases at V and 7 bases at J, with 12 bases in the middle. The chain's CDR3 is CSVSTDLEQYF. CDR3 nucleotides: TGCAGCGTTTCGACTGATCTGGAGCAGTACTTC.

This clone occurred a few times. The CDR3 here is CASSDGWGDDQPQHF. CDR3 sequence (DNA): TGTGCCAGCAGTGACGGTTGGGGGGATGATCAGCCCCAGCATTTT. The J gene is TRBJ1-5, the V gene TRBV6-1, with a weak D call TRBD1 (5 bases). Germline-derived CDR1 and CDR2 are MNHNS and SASEGT. CDR3 length equals 15 residues. V was trimmed by 3 bases and J by 5 bases, leaving 14 bases between them.

The rearrangement uses TRBV28 and TRBJ2-7; 8 bases agree with TRBD2. In germline, CDR1 is MDHEN, CDR2 SYDVKM. V shed 5 bases, J shed 4 bases, and the junction held 7 bases outside the gene matches. CDR3 size: 14 residues. Here the CDR3 reads CASSKHGTSYEQYF. In nucleotides, the CDR3 is TGTGCCAGCAGTAAGCACGGGACTAGTTACGAGCAGTACTTC.

The chain links TRBV18 to TRBJ1-4, with D perhaps TRBD1 (5 bases). CDR3 length: 15 residues. The V gene lost 3 bases and the J gene lost 4 bases, with 12 bases spanning the gap. CDR1 KGHSH and CDR2 LQKENI come from the germline V gene. In DNA, the CDR3 is TGTGCCAGCTCACCTAATCAGGGTAATAATGAAAAACTGTTTTTT. Amino acid sequence: CASSPNQGNNEKLFF.

This rearrangement joins TRBV5-6 to TRBJ2-7; possible D gene TRBD1, 6 bases. Germline CDR1 SGHDT, CDR2 YYEEEE. Trimming cost V 2 bases and J 0 bases, with 15 bases left between them. The length of the CDR3 is 16 residues. The CDR3 DNA sequence: TGTGCCAGCAGCTTACAGGGCACCCCTCCCTCCTACGAGCAGTACTTC. Translation gives CASSLQGTPPSYEQYF.

CDR3 region: CASSLDSTERPLHF. CDR3 in DNA: TGTGCCAGCAGTCTCGACAGCACCGAGAGACCCCTCCACTTT. The rearrangement links TRBV6-5 to TRBJ1-6, with D perhaps TRBD1 (5 bases). Germline-derived CDR1 and CDR2 are MNHEY and SVGAGI. The CDR3 totals 14 residues. V gave up 5 bases and J gave up 12 bases, with 17 bases separating them.

In this sample, this clone turned up once. J is TRBJ1-1 and V is TRBV7-2; weak D call: TRBD1 (6 bases). Germline CDR1 SGHTA, CDR2 FQGNSA. V gave up 3 bases and J gave up 11 bases, with 13 bases separating them. This CDR3 is built from 12 residues. The DNA for the CDR3 is TGTGCCAGCAGCTTCTACAGGGTCGGGGCTTTCTTT. Protein: CASSFYRVGAFF. Looking up the rest from reference TRBV7-2 and TRBJ1-1 gives the full variable domain: GAGVSQSPSNKVTEKGKDVELRCDPISGHTALYWYRQSLGQGLEFLIYFQGNSAPDKSGLPSDRFSAERTGGSVSTLTIQRTQQEDSAVYLCASSFYRVGAFFGQGTRLTVV.

The CDR3 sequence: CASSAGLADSSYEQYF. The DNA for the CDR3 is TGCGCCAGCAGCGCCGGACTAGCGGACAGCTCCTACGAGCAGTACTTC. V and J are TRBV5-1 and TRBJ2-7; 10 nucleotides line up with TRBD2. This CDR3 is 16 amino acids long. Trimming removed 4 bases from V and 0 bases from J; junction bases left unmatched: 7. Germline values: CDR1 SGHRS, CDR2 YFSETQ.

The genes are TRBV2 and TRBJ1-1; 7 positions match TRBD1. With V trimmed by 4 bases and J by 0 bases, 2 bases remained unmatched. Germline V gives CDR1 SNHLY, CDR2 FYNNEI. The CDR3 extends over 14 amino acids. The CDR3 nucleotides read TGTGCCAGCAGTGGGGACAGAATGAACACTGAAGCTTTCTTT. Its translation is CASSGDRMNTEAFF. The whole variable domain, filled in from reference TRBV2 and TRBJ1-1, reads EPEVTQTPSHQVTQMGQEVILRCVPISNHLYFYWYRQILGQKVEFLVSFYNNEISEKSEIFDDQFSVERPDGSNFTLKIRSTKLEDSAMYFCASSGDRMNTEAFFGQGTRLTVV.

The gene calls are TRBV29-1 and TRBJ2-1, with D maybe TRBD2 (6 bases). Trimming shortened V by 7 bases and J by 7 bases, and 11 bases separated the two germline ends. Looked up from germline, CDR1 is SQVTM and CDR2 is ANQGSEA. This CDR3 is built from 11 residues. The CDR3 sequence: CSETRSNEQFF. The CDR3 bases are TGCAGCGAGACTAGGTCGAATGAGCAGTTCTTC.

This clone has a handful of counts. The chain carries TRBV6-1 and TRBJ2-3; tentatively, D is TRBD1 (6 bases). The CDR3 sequence is 14 residues long. The germline CDR1 and CDR2 sequences are MNHNS and SASEGT. V dropped 6 bases and J dropped 3 bases, with 13 bases sitting between them. CDR3 region: CASRDVQGTDTQYF. CDR3 DNA: TGTGCCAGCAGAGATGTACAGGGAACAGATACGCAGTATTTT.

The CDR3 spells CASSPLGQGGTDTQYF. CDR3 coding DNA: TGCGCCAGCAGCCCCCTGGGACAGGGCGGCACAGATACGCAGTATTTT. J is TRBJ2-3 and V is TRBV4-1, with 9 bases aligning to TRBD1. V shed 4 bases, J shed 1 base, and the junction held 6 bases outside the gene matches. The CDR3 extends over 16 amino acids. From germline, CDR1 is MGHRA and CDR2 YSYEKL.

The CDR3 protein is CASSEAGGRFTDTQYF. In nucleotides, the CDR3 is TGTGCCAGCAGTGAAGCAGGGGGAAGGTTCACAGATACGCAGTATTTT. V gene TRBV6-1 combines with J gene TRBJ2-3; tentative D call: TRBD1 (6 bases). Deletions cut 0 bases from V and 2 bases from J, with 12 bases between. Germline values: CDR1 MNHNS, CDR2 SASEGT. The CDR3 totals 16 residues.

This rearrangement joins TRBV19 to TRBJ1-5; possible D gene TRBD1, 6 bases. This CDR3 spans 14 amino acids. Trimming removed 3 bases from V and 7 bases from J, with 13 bases in between. The V gene's germline CDR1 is LNHDA and CDR2 SQIVND (reference sequence). As DNA, the CDR3 is TGTGCCAGTAGTATTCGGGGGGCTAGCCAGCCCCAGCATTTT. As protein: CASSIRGASQPQHF.

The genes are TRBV7-3 and TRBJ1-1; D gene ambiguous. V lost 5 bases and J 1 base, leaving 8 bases between the germline ends. Germline CDR1 reads SGHTA; CDR2 reads FQGTGA. The CDR3 length is 13 residues. The CDR3: CASSTAGNTEAFF. Here the CDR3 DNA reads TGTGCCAGCAGCACCGCAGGGAACACTGAAGCTTTCTTT.

The chain employs TRBV5-1 and TRBJ2-7; D not certain. CDR3 length equals 15 residues. Germline CDR1 is SGHRS and CDR2 is YFSETQ. V gave up 0 bases and J gave up 2 bases, with 12 bases separating them. The DNA for the CDR3 is TGCGCCAGCAGCTTGGAGGCGGAGAACCCCTACGAGCAGTACTTC. It is translated as CASSLEAENPYEQYF.

This clone was recorded only once. The chain carries TRBV4-3 and TRBJ2-2; D possibly corresponds to TRBD1 (6 bases). CDR3 length: 15 amino acids. Trimming left V 2 bases short and J 4 bases short, with 11 bases between. In germline, CDR1 is LGHNA, CDR2 YSLEER. The CDR3 coding sequence is TGCGCCAGCAGCCAACAGGGACACCGCACCGGGGAGCTGTTTTTT. It codes for CASSQQGHRTGELFF.

The V call is TRBV18, the J call TRBJ2-3; maybe TRBD1 (5 bases). V lost 2 bases and J lost 2, with 11 bases in between. CDR1 and CDR2 (germline): KGHSH, LQKENI. The CDR3 has 15 amino acids. The CDR3 bases are TGTGCCAGCTCACCAACACAGGACCTCACAGATACGCAGTATTTT. Amino acids: CASSPTQDLTDTQYF. The whole variable domain, filled in from reference TRBV18 and TRBJ2-3, reads NAGVMQNPRHLVRRRGQEARLRCSPMKGHSHVYWYRQLPEEGLKFMVYLQKENIIDESGMPKERFSAEFPKEGPSILRIQQVVRGDSAAYFCASSPTQDLTDTQYFGPGTRLTVL.

The genes are TRBV5-1 and TRBJ2-3; TRBD1 agrees at 10 bases. The CDR3 is 17 amino acids. Germline trimming cut 5 bases from V and 1 base from J; bases unmatched to any gene: 10. Germline V gives CDR1 SGHRS, CDR2 YFSETQ. This chain's CDR3 is CASSLSMGTGGTDTQYF. The CDR3 DNA reads as TGCGCCAGCAGTCTCAGTATGGGGACAGGGGGCACAGATACGCAGTATTTT.

As regards this clone: The same CDR3 can be traced to other DNA sequences in this sample. The rearrangement uses TRBV7-2 and TRBJ2-7; D ambiguous. Germline CDR1 is SGHTA and CDR2 is FQGNSA. Trimming stripped 5 bases from V and 3 bases from J, with 5 bases between. The CDR3 covers 11 residues. The CDR3 loop reads CASSLLYEQYF. DNA for the CDR3: TGTGCCAGCAGCCTCCTCTACGAGCAGTACTTC.

The chain employs TRBV4-3 and TRBJ1-1, with 7 bases matching TRBD1. This CDR3 contains 13 residues. Germline V gives CDR1 LGHNA, CDR2 YSLEER. The V segment lost 5 bases and the J segment 6 bases; nucleotides outside the gene matches: 6. The CDR3 loop reads CASSSDRDAEAFF. The CDR3 nucleotides are TGCGCCAGCAGCTCCGACAGGGACGCTGAAGCTTTCTTT.

The chain carries TRBV6-1 and TRBJ1-5; D is undetermined. Germline V gene data show CDR1 as MNHNS and CDR2 as SASEGT. Trimming pared 7 bases from V and 0 bases from J, leaving 10 bases between. The CDR3 sequence is 14 residues long. The CDR3 DNA is TGTGCCAGCACCGTAAATTTTAGCAATCAGCCCCAGCATTTT. Its protein product is CASTVNFSNQPQHF.